The TCR beta chain described here comes from a study of cytomegalovirus exposure and HLA in healthy donors. The overall study: Unique TCR beta sequences numbering approximately 120 million came from approximately 180 million T cells in an earlier analysis.

Broader study findings: Cytomegalovirus status, reportedly, was diagnosed with high specificity and sensitivity by the classifier. In a later analysis, compared with equally common non-associated chains, HLA-associated beta chains were more expanded.

A remark on this clone: Its antigen is undetermined.

This cohort consisted of healthy bone marrow donors. Trimming stripped 0 bases from V and 2 bases from J, with 21 bases between. CDR1 and CDR2 (germline): MGHRA, YSYEKL. The CDR3 loop spans 19 amino acids. The PCR made use of 60 Vbeta and 13 Jbeta primers. Produced via immunoSEQ multiplex PCR; TCRdb's table is partial and in-frame only. The sample lists under 250,000 clones, over 60% seen once, with 1.5% to 2% in the top ten. The sequenced material came from PBMCs. The V and J genes are TRBV4-1 and TRBJ2-3; maybe TRBD2 (5 bases). The receptor was isolated from a male donor in good health and CMV-seronegative. The CDR3 sequence: CASSQDKDYRFGNTDTQYF. CDR3 in DNA: TGCGCCAGCAGCCAAGATAAAGACTATCGTTTCGGGAACACAGATACGCAGTATTTT.